The sequence of this T cell receptor beta chain was determined in a study of CD8 T cells in Susac syndrome. General study findings and limits: The number of individuals included in the study's TCR sequencing and HLA analysis was acknowledged as relatively small.

The authors reverse transcribed roughly 0.5 to 1 ug RNA with random hexamers. Amplification of TCR beta CDR3 spanned 54 Vbeta and 13 Jbeta via immunoSEQ multiplex PCR. TCRdb re-derived calls from the immunoSEQ multiplex PCR reads in MiXCR, one entry per CDR3 protein. The table records some 170,000 distinct CDR3 sequences, about 95% of them present only once. This clonotype was seen only once. Antigen: not known. The CD8+ and CD4+ T cells were negatively isolated, with the TEMRA cells enriched by FACS. The sample consisted of CD4+ T cells from PBMCs. This TCR was sampled from a human donor in good health.

The CDR3 reads CASSSPGQLPYEQYF. CDR3 DNA: TGTGCCAGCAGTTCGCCGGGACAGCTCCCCTACGAGCAGTACTTC. The J gene is TRBJ2-7, the V gene TRBV27; 7 nucleotides agree with TRBD1. The CDR3 runs 15 residues. V gave up 4 bases and J gave up 2 bases; unmatched junction bases: 8. Germline V gives CDR1 MNHEY, CDR2 SMNVEV (reference sequence).